One and the same sample provided the 21 T cell receptor beta chains below, sequenced in a study of cytomegalovirus exposure and HLA in healthy donors. The PCR was carried out with 60 Vbeta primers and 13 Jbeta primers. TCRdb's table, derived via immunoSEQ multiplex PCR, lists solely in-frame clones and lacks some. The table records 95,000 to 110,000 clones, around three quarters of them present only once. Sequencing was done on a sample of PBMCs. These receptors all stem from a male donor in good health and CMV-seronegative.

V is TRBV30 and J is TRBJ2-2; tentatively, D is TRBD1 (5 bases). CDR3 length: 14 residues. Germline CDR1 is GTSNPN and CDR2 is SVGIG (reference sequence). The V end was cut by 1 base, the J end by 4 bases, with 10 bases between. The CDR3 DNA sequence: TGTGCCTGGAGTGATCCAGGGCTCACCGGGGAGCTGTTTTTT. This codes for CAWSDPGLTGELFF.

The genes are TRBV4-1 and TRBJ1-1; possible D gene TRBD1, 6 bases. V was trimmed by 0 bases and J by 0 bases, leaving 14 bases between them. Germline V gene sequence: CDR1 MGHRA, CDR2 YSYEKL. This CDR3 is built from 17 residues. The CDR3 coding sequence is TGCGCCAGCAGCCAAGACTCGGGGGGCCGGATGAACACTGAAGCTTTCTTT. Its protein is CASSQDSGGRMNTEAFF.

The CDR3 reads CASSSPGEDTQYF. The CDR3 nucleotides are TGCGCCAGCAGCTCCCCGGGGGAAGATACGCAGTATTTT. V usage is TRBV5-1 and J usage is TRBJ2-3; maybe TRBD2 (6 bases). This CDR3 has 13 residues. V was pared by 3 bases and J by 5 bases, with 10 bases between. Germline CDR1 SGHRS, CDR2 YFSETQ.

J is TRBJ1-2 and V is TRBV2; 7 bases agree with TRBD1. The CDR3 has 15 residues. The germline CDR1 and CDR2 sequences are SNHLY and FYNNEI. Unmatched junction bases numbered 15, after V lost 6 bases and J lost 8 bases. CDR3 residues: CASSPPGQAQRGYTF. The CDR3 DNA sequence: TGTGCCAGCAGCCCACCCGGACAGGCCCAACGAGGCTACACCTTC.

The rearrangement joins TRBV9 to TRBJ1-4; 9 bases line up with TRBD1. After removal of 2 bases from V and 8 bases from J, the junction contained 4 bases not matched to a gene. The CDR3 totals 14 residues. Germline-derived CDR1 and CDR2 are SGDLS and YYNGEE. For the CDR3, the DNA is TGTGCCAGCAGCGTGGGACAGGGTAGGGAAAAACTGTTTTTT. Its translation is CASSVGQGREKLFF.

The chain carries TRBV27 and TRBJ2-7; 9 bases line up with TRBD1. V trimming: 2 bases; J trimming: 4 bases; junction bases outside the gene matches: 6. The V gene's germline CDR1 is MNHEY and CDR2 SMNVEV (reference sequence). CDR3 length equals 15 residues. CDR3 bases: TGTGCCAGCAGTTTAGAAGTGGGACAGGGATACGAGCAGTACTTC. Translating gives CASSLEVGQGYEQYF.

The chain links TRBV27 to TRBJ1-4, with D maybe TRBD1 (5 bases). Germline CDR1 is MNHEY and CDR2 is SMNVEV (reference sequence). The CDR3 covers 17 residues. The V and J ends lost 6 bases and 4 bases respectively, with 21 bases between them. The CDR3, as DNA: TGTGCCAGCAGCCACGTCATGTTGGCGGGACTTAATGAAAAACTGTTTTTT. Its protein product is CASSHVMLAGLNEKLFF.

The chain carries TRBV30 and TRBJ2-3, with 9 bases matching TRBD2. CDR3 length: 15 residues. CDR1 is GTSNPN, CDR2 SVGIG, per germline (reference sequence). V shed 0 bases, J shed 4 bases, and the junction held 5 bases outside the gene matches. CDR3 residues: CAWSVLAGGADTQYF. The CDR3 nucleotides read TGTGCCTGGAGTGTACTTGCGGGAGGGGCAGATACGCAGTATTTT.

V and J are TRBV5-4 and TRBJ1-4, with unresolved D. Trimming took 4 bases from V and 5 from J, leaving 15 bases between them. The CDR3 is 15 amino acids. Germline CDR1 SGHNT, CDR2 YYREEE (reference sequence). CDR3 region: CASSDARVTNEKLFF. CDR3 DNA: TGTGCCAGCAGCGACGCGCGGGTCACAAATGAAAAACTGTTTTTT.

The chain has TRBV2 and TRBJ1-2; TRBD1 matches at 9 bases. J lost 1 base, V lost 10 bases, and 10 bases had no gene match. CDR1 and CDR2 from the germline V gene are SNHLY and FYNNEI. The CDR3 has 15 amino acids. The CDR3 region is CATSIDRGINYGYTF. In DNA form, the CDR3 reads TGTGCCACCTCGATCGACAGGGGGATTAACTATGGCTACACCTTC. The entire variable domain, with the rest obtained from reference TRBV2 and TRBJ1-2, is as follows: EPEVTQTPSHQVTQMGQEVILRCVPISNHLYFYWYRQILGQKVEFLVSFYNNEISEKSEIFDDQFSVERPDGSNFTLKIRSTKLEDSAMYFCATSIDRGINYGYTFGSGTRLTVV.

The CDR3 sequence: CASRGDRITDTQYF. The CDR3 region has the DNA TGTGCCAGCAGGGGGGACAGGATCACAGATACGCAGTATTTT. This chain connects TRBV2 to TRBJ2-3; 8 nucleotides align to TRBD1. Germline-derived CDR1 and CDR2 are SNHLY and FYNNEI. This CDR3 has 14 residues. After removal of 6 bases from V and 2 bases from J, the junction contained 4 bases not matched to a gene.

This clone showed up just once. J is TRBJ2-7 and V is TRBV28, with 8 bases lining up with TRBD2. From germline, CDR1 is MDHEN and CDR2 SYDVKM. The CDR3 extends over 16 amino acids. V dropped 5 bases and J dropped 5; count of bases not matched to a gene: 14. CDR3 bases: TGTGCCAGCAGTGGAGCGGGAGCCACTACTGGGGACGAGCAGTACTTC. Translated, it gives CASSGAGATTGDEQYF.

This sequence joins TRBV18 and TRBJ1-3; D remains ambiguous. The CDR3 is 12 amino acids. CDR1 is KGHSH, CDR2 LQKENI, per germline. V was cut by 2 bases and J by 4 bases, with 3 bases left in between. CDR3 nucleotide sequence: TGTGCCAGCTCACCAGCGGGAAACACCATATATTTT. Translated, it gives CASSPAGNTIYF.

The V gene is TRBV19, the J gene TRBJ2-7; the D gene is possibly TRBD1 (6 bases). Germline V gives CDR1 LNHDA, CDR2 SQIVND (reference sequence). The V and J ends lost 5 bases and 0 bases respectively, with 14 bases between them. The CDR3 runs 15 residues. The CDR3: CASSVAGTNSYEQYF. The CDR3 DNA reads TGTGCCAGTAGTGTGGCCGGGACAAACTCCTACGAGCAGTACTTC.

The chain employs TRBV9 and TRBJ2-1; TRBD2 matches 11 bases. The CDR3 has 15 residues. The germline CDR1 and CDR2 sequences are SGDLS and YYNGEE. The ends lost 7 bases at V and 5 bases at J; junction bases unmatched: 8. The chain's CDR3 is CASGGGLAANNEQFF. In nucleotides, the CDR3 is TGTGCCAGCGGGGGGGGACTAGCGGCCAACAATGAGCAGTTCTTC.

The chain combines TRBV2 with TRBJ2-3, with 8 nucleotides matching TRBD2. J gave up 2 bases and V 4 bases, and 8 bases lay outside the gene matches. The CDR3 has 16 amino acids. CDR1 and CDR2 (germline): SNHLY, FYNNEI. The CDR3 region has the DNA TGTGCCAGCAGTGTGCGGCTAGCGGGCTCCACAGATACGCAGTATTTT. This codes for CASSVRLAGSTDTQYF.

This rearrangement joins TRBV29-1 to TRBJ2-1; 8 nucleotides line up with TRBD2. V was clipped by 5 bases and J by 5 bases; unmatched bases: 11. Germline lookup yields CDR1 SQVTM and CDR2 ANQGSEA. The CDR3 runs 15 residues. For the CDR3, the DNA is TGCAGCGTTTTTGCCCCGGGACTAGTAAACAATGAGCAGTTCTTC. Its translation: CSVFAPGLVNNEQFF.

The chain carries TRBV19 and TRBJ2-4; D is possibly TRBD1 (5 bases). The CDR3 is 14 residues long. Germline V CDR1 and CDR2: LNHDA, SQIVND (reference sequence). Trimming shortened V by 1 base and J by 7 bases, and 11 bases separated the two germline ends. The CDR3 DNA reads TGTGCCAGTAGTATAGGGGGCAGGGCGAACATTCAGTACTTC. Translation: CASSIGGRANIQYF.

V is TRBV28 and J is TRBJ2-7; TRBD2 is a possible D gene (6 bases). Germline CDR1 is MDHEN and CDR2 is SYDVKM. CDR3 length: 14 amino acids. V dropped 3 bases and J dropped 0 bases, with 9 bases sitting between them. The CDR3 loop is CASSFGGDSYEQYF. CDR3 bases: TGTGCCAGCAGTTTTGGAGGGGACTCCTACGAGCAGTACTTC. Based on the CDR3 plus reference TRBV28 and TRBJ2-7, the full variable domain is DVKVTQSSRYLVKRTGEKVFLECVQDMDHENMFWYRQDPGLGLRLIYFSYDVKMKEKGDIPEGYSVSREKKERFSLILESASTNQTSMYLCASSFGGDSYEQYFGPGTRLTVT.

This clone was counted only a few times. This chain connects TRBV7-2 to TRBJ2-1; D perhaps matches TRBD2 (5 bases). Germline V gene data show CDR1 as SGHTA and CDR2 as FQGNSA. The ends were cut back, 10 bases at V and 8 bases at J, with 18 bases in the middle. The CDR3 has 13 amino acids. The CDR3 DNA reads TGTGCCATACGGACTCCCCTGCGCGATGAGCAGTTCTTC. It encodes CAIRTPLRDEQFF.

For the CDR3, the DNA is TGCGCCAGCAGCCAGGACAGGGGAACACCCCCCTACGAGCAGTACTTC. Translated: CASSQDRGTPPYEQYF. The chain recombines TRBV4-1 with TRBJ2-7, with 9 bases lining up with TRBD1. Looked up from germline, CDR1 is MGHRA and CDR2 is YSYEKL. Trimming cost V 3 bases and J 2 bases; bases outside gene matches: 8. The CDR3 length is 16 residues.